A single T cell receptor (beta chain) is shown here with its context. The data belong to a study of blood T cell repertoires in COVID-19. Background on the study: Whether acute or convalescent, the COVID-19 samples came from the United States, Italy and Spain.

Original handling: The authors estimated nucleated cell counts from reference gene primer amplification. Using immunoSEQ multiplex PCR, the repertoire was profiled, and TCRdb retains in-frame clones only, with some absent. The V and J calls and clone size were taken over from that table, and D and trimming were inferred from the DNA. The sample lists 150,000 to 200,000 clones, about 88% occurring once. V lost 7 bases and J 3 bases, leaving 17 bases between the germline ends. This CDR3 comprises 15 residues. Germline V gene data show CDR1 as ENHRY and CDR2 as SYGVKD. The clonotype originates from a woman in her 30s with active or convalescent COVID-19. The J gene is TRBJ2-3, the V gene TRBV10-3, with a tentative D call TRBD2 (6 bases). Sequenced: peripheral blood. CDR3: CAIKPGGGRTDTQYF. The CDR3 coding sequence is TGTGCCATCAAACCCGGGGGTGGGCGGACAGATACGCAGTATTTT.